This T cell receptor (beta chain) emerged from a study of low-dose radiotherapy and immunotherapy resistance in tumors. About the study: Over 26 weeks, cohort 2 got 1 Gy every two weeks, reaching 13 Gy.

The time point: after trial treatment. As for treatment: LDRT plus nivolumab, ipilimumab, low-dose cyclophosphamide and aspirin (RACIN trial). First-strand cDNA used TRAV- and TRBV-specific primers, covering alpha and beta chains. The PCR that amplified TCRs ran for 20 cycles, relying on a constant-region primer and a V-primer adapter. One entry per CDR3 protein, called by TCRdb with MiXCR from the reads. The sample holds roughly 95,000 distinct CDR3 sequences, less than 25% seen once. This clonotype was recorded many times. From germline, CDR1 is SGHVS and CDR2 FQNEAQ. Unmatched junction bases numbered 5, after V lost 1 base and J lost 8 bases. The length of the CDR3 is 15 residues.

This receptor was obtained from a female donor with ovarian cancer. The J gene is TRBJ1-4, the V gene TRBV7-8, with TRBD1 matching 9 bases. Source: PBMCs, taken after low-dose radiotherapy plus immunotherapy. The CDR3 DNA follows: TGTGCCAGCAGCTTAGAACAGGGGGCAGGAGAAAAACTGTTTTTT. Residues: CASSLEQGAGEKLFF.